The 15 T cell receptor beta chains reported below all come from one sample, sequenced in a study of blood T cell repertoires in COVID-19. TCRdb's copy holds only in-frame clones and misses some; the assay was immunoSEQ multiplex PCR. The table has over 200,000 clones, about 88% seen once. The material sequenced was peripheral blood. The source is a woman aged 40-49 years who had recovered from COVID-19.

CDR3 region: CASSPIPGGRTDTQYF. The DNA for the CDR3 is TGCGCCAGCAGCCCCATACCAGGGGGGCGCACAGATACGCAGTATTTT. The V call is TRBV5-1, the J call TRBJ2-3; D is possibly TRBD1 (7 bases). From germline, CDR1 is SGHRS and CDR2 YFSETQ. With 4 bases removed from V and 1 base from J, the gap between germline ends came to 16 bases. The CDR3 loop spans 16 amino acids.

V is TRBV30 and J is TRBJ1-5; D is perhaps TRBD1 (6 bases). V was cut by 3 bases and J by 4 bases, with 13 bases left in between. The germline V gene has CDR1 GTSNPN and CDR2 SVGIG (reference sequence). The CDR3 is 14 residues long. The CDR3 region has the DNA TGTGCCTGGAGCGGACGACAGGCAAATCAGCCCCAGCATTTT. Amino acid sequence: CAWSGRQANQPQHF.

V gene TRBV14 combines with J gene TRBJ1-1; D is unclear. Germline values: CDR1 SGHDN, CDR2 FVKESK. V gave up 5 bases and J gave up 2 bases, with 9 bases separating them. This CDR3 spans 13 amino acids. CDR3 sequence: CASSARQNTEAFF. The CDR3 DNA is TGTGCCAGCAGCGCCAGGCAAAACACTGAAGCTTTCTTT.

V is TRBV9 and J is TRBJ2-7; TRBD2 matches 8 bases. Germline assignment: CDR1 SGDLS and CDR2 YYNGEE. Losses at the gene ends were 4 bases for V and 3 bases for J; bases not matched to a gene: 9. The CDR3 length is 15 residues. In DNA, the CDR3 is TGTGCCAGCAGCTCCGGGGGGGGGAGCGGCTACGAGCAGTACTTC. Protein sequence: CASSSGGGSGYEQYF.

This chain links TRBV7-9 with TRBJ2-1; D remains unclear. The CDR3 sequence is 12 residues long. The germline CDR1 and CDR2 sequences are SEHNR and FQNEAQ (reference sequence). Trimming took 3 bases from V and 10 from J, leaving 10 bases between them. In DNA form, the CDR3 reads TGTGCCAGCAGCTTCAAACAGCCCGAGCAGTTCTTC. It yields the protein CASSFKQPEQFF.

This clone was seen repeatedly, ten times or more. The gene calls are TRBV4-3 and TRBJ2-2, with 10 bases identical to TRBD2. Germline V gene sequence: CDR1 LGHNA, CDR2 YSLEER. CDR3 length: 18 amino acids. V was pared by 0 bases and J by 4 bases, with 8 bases of the junction left unmatched. For the CDR3, the DNA is TGCGCCAGCAGCCAAGAGGACCTAGCGGGAGTGATCACCGGGGAGCTGTTTTTT. It encodes CASSQEDLAGVITGELFF.

V is TRBV29-1 and J is TRBJ1-2; the D gene is possibly TRBD1 (5 bases). The V and J ends lost 0 bases and 8 bases respectively, with 13 bases between them. The CDR3 loop spans 13 amino acids. Germline-derived CDR1 and CDR2 are SQVTM and ANQGSEA. The CDR3 nucleotides are TGCAGCGTTGAAGATCTTCGGAGGGGAGGCTACACCTTC. Protein: CSVEDLRRGGYTF.

The chain employs TRBV21-1 and TRBJ1-1; the table's D call, TRBD1, was not checked against the DNA. TRBV21-1 is a listed pseudogene. The CDR3 is made up of 16 amino acids. The chain's CDR3 is CASSKAVRDRGTEAFF. As DNA, the CDR3 is TGTGCCAGCAGCAAAGCCGTAAGGGACAGGGGCACTGAAGCTTTCTTT.

CDR3 residues: CASSPLADLAKNIQYF. Written as DNA, the CDR3 is TGTGCCAGCAGCCCACTAGCGGACCTAGCCAAAAACATTCAGTACTTC. The chain recombines TRBV6-2 or TRBV6-3 with TRBJ2-4; 8 bases agree with TRBD2. This CDR3 has 16 residues. Germline-derived CDR1 and CDR2 are MNHEY and SVGEGT. Trimming cost V 6 bases and J 0 bases; bases outside gene matches: 7.

The J gene is TRBJ1-6, the V gene TRBV29-1, with 12 bases identical to TRBD1. Germline V lookup: CDR1 SQVTM, CDR2 ANQGSEA. Trimming took 6 bases from V and 9 from J; bases not matched to a gene: 3. The CDR3 covers 13 residues. The CDR3 here is CSVGTGGGSPLHF. In nucleotides, the CDR3 is TGCAGCGTCGGGACAGGGGGCGGTTCACCCCTCCACTTT.

In DNA, the CDR3 is TGTGCCAGCAGCCACCCAACACGACTAGCGGGAGTTGCCGCCAAAAACATTCAGTACTTC. Translated: CASSHPTRLAGVAAKNIQYF. The chain recombines TRBV14 with TRBJ2-4, with TRBD2 identical over 12 bases. The CDR3 extends over 20 amino acids. Per the germline V gene, CDR1 is SGHDN and CDR2 is FVKESK. Trimming at V came to 3 bases and at J to 1 base, leaving 13 bases not matched to a gene.

The gene calls are TRBV9 and TRBJ1-2, with a tentative D call TRBD1 (5 bases). Germline V gives CDR1 SGDLS, CDR2 YYNGEE. The V end lost 3 bases, the J end lost 3 bases, and 12 bases lay between the germline ends. CDR3 size: 14 residues. The CDR3 DNA reads TGTGCCAGCAGCGGGCCCAGGGCCGACTATGGCTACACCTTC. Translation: CASSGPRADYGYTF.

This clone was recorded once. This chain uses TRBV7-9 with TRBJ1-1; D remains ambiguous. The ends were cut back, 3 bases at V and 4 bases at J, with 12 bases in the middle. The CDR3 is 14 residues long. The V gene's germline CDR1 is SEHNR and CDR2 FQNEAQ (reference sequence). The CDR3 nucleotides read TGTGCCAGCAGCTTGAGGGTAGGGAGCACTGAAGCTTTCTTT. Its translation: CASSLRVGSTEAFF.

The rearrangement links TRBV4-3 to TRBJ1-4; 9 bases map to TRBD1. CDR1 is LGHNA and CDR2 is YSLEER in the germline V gene. V dropped 3 bases and J dropped 0; count of bases not matched to a gene: 5. The CDR3 runs to 17 residues. CDR3 in DNA: TGCGCCAGCAGCCAGGGACAGGGACAACCAACTAATGAAAAACTGTTTTTT. It codes for CASSQGQGQPTNEKLFF.

In this sample, this clone turned up once. The J gene is TRBJ2-3, the V gene TRBV29-1; the match to TRBD2 covers 9 bases. CDR1 is SQVTM, CDR2 ANQGSEA, per germline. The CDR3 has 14 residues. V gave up 4 bases and J gave up 6 bases; unmatched junction bases: 8. The CDR3 here is CSVGVAGVADTQYF. CDR3 in DNA: TGCAGCGTTGGGGTAGCGGGAGTGGCGGATACGCAGTATTTT.